The next 32 T cell receptor beta chains were all read from a single sample in a study of cytomegalovirus exposure and HLA in healthy donors. PCR primers comprised 60 Vbeta and 13 Jbeta primers. TCRdb's table, derived via immunoSEQ multiplex PCR, lists solely in-frame clones and lacks some. The table has some 120,000 clones, over 60% seen once. The sequenced sample was PBMCs. The receptors derive from a human donor in good health.

The V gene is TRBV7-9, the J gene TRBJ1-3; D uncertain. Germline-derived CDR1 and CDR2 are SEHNR and FQNEAQ (reference sequence). V lost 2 bases, J lost 8 bases, and 7 bases lay in between. There are 12 residues in the CDR3. The CDR3 DNA is TGTGCCAGCAGCTTAAGCACAGACACCATATATTTT. This sequence encodes CASSLSTDTIYF.

Regarding this clone: Germline and junction disagree at one end, which may indicate a read error. The V call is TRBV7-9, the J call TRBJ1-1, with 8 bases aligning to TRBD1. In germline, CDR1 is SEHNR, CDR2 FQNEAQ (reference sequence). The CDR3 covers 15 residues. In DNA form, the CDR3 reads TGTTCCAGCAGCCCCCGGACAGGGCAGAACACTGAAGCTTTCTTT. This sequence encodes CSSSPRTGQNTEAFF.

The V call is TRBV7-9, the J call TRBJ1-1; D gene unclear. The CDR3 spans 12 residues. CDR1 and CDR2 from the germline V gene are SEHNR and FQNEAQ (reference sequence). V gave up 3 bases and J gave up 8 bases, with 10 bases separating them. This CDR3 reads CASSFGGSEAFF. Here the CDR3 DNA reads TGTGCCAGCAGCTTCGGAGGCTCCGAAGCTTTCTTT. Full variable domain (remainder filled in from reference TRBV7-9 and TRBJ1-1): DTGVSQNPRHKITKRGQNVTFRCDPISEHNRLYWYRQTLGQGPEFLTYFQNEAQLEKSRLLSDRFSAERPKGSFSTLEIQRTEQGDSAMYLCASSFGGSEAFFGQGTRLTVV.

The V and J genes are TRBV4-1 and TRBJ2-1, with D perhaps TRBD2 (5 bases). Per the germline V gene, CDR1 is MGHRA and CDR2 is YSYEKL. The CDR3 is 16 amino acids. Trimming cost V 6 bases and J 4 bases, with 19 bases left between them. Here the CDR3 reads CASRPQAADSYNEQFF. CDR3 DNA: TGCGCCAGCAGACCCCAGGCGGCGGACTCATACAATGAGCAGTTCTTC.

CDR3 region: CASSSTANYGYTF. The CDR3 nucleotides read TGTGCCAGCAGCTCGACAGCTAACTATGGCTACACCTTC. The chain uses TRBV7-2 and TRBJ1-2, with D perhaps matching TRBD1 (5 bases). V dropped 4 bases and J dropped 0 bases, with 6 bases sitting between them. The CDR3 runs 13 residues. Germline V gives CDR1 SGHTA, CDR2 FQGNSA.

On this clone itself: One junction end does not reproduce the germline sequence, and a read error may be involved. V and J are TRBV2 and TRBJ1-1; 8 nucleotides agree with TRBD1. Germline CDR1 and CDR2: SNHLY and FYNNEI. The CDR3 length is 14 residues. As DNA, the CDR3 is TGTGCCAGCAGGGAAGACAGGGGATGGGCTGAAGCTTTCTTT. Translated: CASREDRGWAEAFF.

This clone was observed a single time. V usage is TRBV5-4 and J usage is TRBJ2-1, with 7 bases fitting TRBD2. Germline CDR1 is SGHNT and CDR2 is YYREEE (reference sequence). The CDR3 extends over 16 amino acids. The trim removed 3 bases at V and 0 bases at J, leaving 6 bases unmatched. The CDR3 sequence is CASSWSSGGSYNEQFF. CDR3 coding DNA: TGTGCCAGCAGCTGGAGCTCGGGGGGCTCCTACAATGAGCAGTTCTTC.

The V gene is TRBV7-3, the J gene TRBJ2-1, with D perhaps TRBD2 (6 bases). CDR3 length: 12 residues. CDR1 is SGHTA and CDR2 is FQGTGA in the germline V gene. Trimming shortened V by 2 bases and J by 9 bases, and 8 bases separated the two germline ends. CDR3 in DNA: TGTGCCAGCAGCTTACCGGAGGGTGAGCAGTTCTTC. This encodes CASSLPEGEQFF.

The chain joins TRBV5-1 to TRBJ2-1; TRBD2 aligns across 7 bases. The trim removed 4 bases at V and 5 bases at J, leaving 6 bases unmatched. This CDR3 region has 14 residues. Germline V gene data show CDR1 as SGHRS and CDR2 as YFSETQ. CDR3 in DNA: TGCGCCAGCAGCCTCCCTAGCGGAGACAATGAGCAGTTCTTC. Protein product: CASSLPSGDNEQFF.

The chain has TRBV25-1 and TRBJ1-2; TRBD1 might be the D (6 bases). The CDR3 spans 13 residues. From germline, CDR1 is MGHDK and CDR2 SYGVNS. Trimming took 5 bases from V and 3 from J, leaving 10 bases between them. This CDR3 is CASSTGLYYGYTF. The CDR3 DNA is TGTGCCAGCAGTACAGGGCTATACTATGGCTACACCTTC.

This clone was detected only once. The rearrangement uses TRBV29-1 and TRBJ1-4; D perhaps matches TRBD1 (5 bases). The ends were cut back, 5 bases at V and 7 bases at J, with 17 bases in the middle. The CDR3 length is 14 residues. The germline V gene has CDR1 SQVTM and CDR2 ANQGSEA. The CDR3 loop is CSVLGVREGEKLFF. CDR3 DNA: TGCAGCGTTTTGGGGGTCAGGGAGGGTGAAAAACTGTTTTTT. The full variable domain, with the rest looked up from reference TRBV29-1 and TRBJ1-4, is SAVISQKPSRDICQRGTSLTIQCQVDSQVTMMFWYRQQPGQSLTLIATANQGSEATYESGFVIDKFPISRPNLTFSTLTVSNMSPEDSSIYLCSVLGVREGEKLFFGSGTQLSVL.

V usage is TRBV5-8 and J usage is TRBJ1-2; 7 bases line up with TRBD1. V lost 4 bases, J lost 2 bases, and 5 bases stayed unmatched. The germline gives CDR1 SGHTS, CDR2 YDEGEE. This CDR3 contains 14 residues. The CDR3 DNA follows: TGTGCCAGCAGCCTGAAGACAGGGAACTATGGCTACACCTTC. It codes for CASSLKTGNYGYTF. The full variable domain, with the rest looked up from reference TRBV5-8 and TRBJ1-2, is EAGVTQSPTHLIKTRGQQATLRCSPISGHTSVYWYQQALGLGLQFLLWYDEGEERNRGNFPPRFSGRQFPNYSSELNVNALELEDSALYLCASSLKTGNYGYTFGSGTRLTVV.

In DNA form, the CDR3 reads TGTGCCAGCAGCTTGCGACAGGGGAACACTGAAGCTTTCTTT. It specifies CASSLRQGNTEAFF. The V gene is TRBV11-2, the J gene TRBJ1-1, with 7 bases identical to TRBD1. With 3 bases clipped from V and 1 base from J, the junction kept 2 bases outside the gene matches. Per germline, CDR1 SGHAT and CDR2 FQNNGV. This CDR3 is built from 14 residues.

The chain uses TRBV5-8 and TRBJ2-1; possible D gene TRBD2, 6 bases. The germline CDR1 and CDR2 sequences are SGHTS and YDEGEE. V was shortened by 4 bases and J by 0 bases, with 14 bases between the two germline ends. The CDR3 covers 16 residues. The CDR3 sequence: CASSTRFGSSYNEQFF. CDR3 nucleotides: TGTGCCAGCAGCACCCGGTTCGGGAGCTCCTACAATGAGCAGTTCTTC.

V is TRBV7-8 and J is TRBJ1-2, with no clear D. The CDR3 has 14 amino acids. Germline V gives CDR1 SGHVS, CDR2 FQNEAQ. Trimming took 6 bases from V and 6 from J, leaving 17 bases between them. The CDR3 spells CASSPRSYGNGYTF. CDR3 bases: TGTGCCAGCAGTCCGAGGTCCTACGGTAATGGCTACACCTTC.

The gene calls are TRBV6-1 and TRBJ2-2, with D hard to call. Trimming took 6 bases from V and 5 from J, leaving 4 bases between them. Germline V gene data show CDR1 as MNHNS and CDR2 as SASEGT. The CDR3 is 11 residues long. DNA of the CDR3: TGTGCCAGCAGCACAACCGGGGAGCTGTTTTTT. This translates into CASSTTGELFF.

On this clone: Compared with germline, one end of the junction differs, possibly owing to a read error. CDR3 in amino acids: CASSQATSGGDEQYF. The CDR3 nucleotides are TGTGCCAGCAGCCAGGCGACTAGCGGGGGGGACGAGCAGTACTTC. V and J are TRBV4-1 and TRBJ2-7; 14 bases match TRBD2. The germline V gene encodes CDR1 MGHRA and CDR2 YSYEKL. The CDR3 spans 15 residues.

The chain combines TRBV7-9 with TRBJ2-5; 9 bases line up with TRBD2. Germline loops: CDR1 SEHNR, CDR2 FQNEAQ (reference sequence). Unmatched junction bases numbered 11, after V lost 1 base and J lost 5 bases. The CDR3 runs 17 residues. The CDR3 spells CASSLERRTSEEETQYF. CDR3 sequence (DNA): TGTGCCAGCAGCTTAGAGCGCAGGACTAGCGAAGAGGAGACCCAGTACTTC.

The table lists this clone with a count of one. The V call is TRBV5-1, the J call TRBJ2-5; TRBD2 matches at 10 bases. The CDR3 sequence is 16 residues long. V shed 0 bases and J 5 bases; nucleotides not matched to a gene: 7. Looked up from germline, CDR1 is SGHRS and CDR2 is YFSETQ. The CDR3 DNA reads as TGCGCCAGCAGCTTGGGTCCTAGCGGGGGTGTGGAGACCCAGTACTTC. This gives the protein CASSLGPSGGVETQYF.

This clone has a single count. The rearrangement joins TRBV5-1 to TRBJ2-1; D gene ambiguous. The V gene lost 7 bases and the J gene lost 1 base, with 12 bases spanning the gap. The CDR3 is 14 amino acids. Germline CDR1 and CDR2: SGHRS and YFSETQ. In DNA, the CDR3 is TGCGCCAGCGCTATTTCGGTTTCCTACAATGAGCAGTTCTTC. Its protein product is CASAISVSYNEQFF.

V is TRBV19 and J is TRBJ2-2; tentative D call: TRBD1 (5 bases). Trimming took 7 bases from V and 4 from J, leaving 13 bases between them. The CDR3 is 14 amino acids. Germline V CDR1 and CDR2: LNHDA, SQIVND (reference sequence). CDR3 amino acids: CASNYRISTGELFF. For the CDR3, the DNA is TGTGCCAGTAACTACAGGATAAGCACCGGGGAGCTGTTTTTT.

This chain uses TRBV19 with TRBJ2-3; 10 nucleotides line up with TRBD1. Trimming cost V 3 bases and J 4 bases; bases outside gene matches: 10. CDR3 length: 17 amino acids. The germline V gene encodes CDR1 LNHDA and CDR2 SQIVND (reference sequence). CDR3 region: CASSIGRGQGYPDTQYF. The CDR3 DNA reads TGTGCCAGTAGTATTGGTAGGGGACAGGGGTATCCAGATACGCAGTATTTT.

CDR3 region: CASSSGPDRAVSGYTF. The CDR3 region has the DNA TGCGCCAGCAGCTCTGGGCCCGACAGGGCTGTTAGTGGCTACACCTTC. The chain recombines TRBV5-1 with TRBJ1-2, with 7 bases aligning to TRBD1. The CDR3 contains 16 residues. The junction had 15 bases not matched to a gene; V was cut back by 3 bases and J by 7 bases. CDR1 is SGHRS, CDR2 YFSETQ, per germline.

The chain has TRBV28 and TRBJ1-2; no clear D gene. From germline, CDR1 is MDHEN and CDR2 SYDVKM. V was pared by 3 bases and J by 1 base, with 3 bases between. The CDR3 is 12 amino acids. In DNA, the CDR3 is TGTGCCAGCAGTTTCCGTAACTATGGCTACACCTTC. The encoded protein is CASSFRNYGYTF.

The genes are TRBV28 and TRBJ2-7; a possible D gene is TRBD2 (5 bases). Trimming took 6 bases from V and 4 from J, leaving 16 bases between them. The CDR3 consists of 14 residues. In germline, CDR1 is MDHEN, CDR2 SYDVKM. CDR3 in amino acids: CASSLREPGYEQYF. DNA of the CDR3: TGTGCCAGCAGCCTCCGGGAACCCGGGTACGAGCAGTACTTC.

This clone was counted only a few times. The chain couples TRBV7-9 to TRBJ1-1; 9 nucleotides agree with TRBD1. Germline CDR1 reads SEHNR; CDR2 reads FQNEAQ (reference sequence). With V trimmed by 3 bases and J by 1 base, 3 bases remained unmatched. The CDR3 covers 15 residues. The CDR3 sequence is CASSLGQGGNTEAFF. The DNA of the CDR3 is TGTGCCAGCAGCTTGGGACAGGGTGGGAACACTGAAGCTTTCTTT.

Ten or more counts support this clone. The CDR3 reads CASSYGSEAFF. CDR3 sequence (DNA): TGTGCCAGCAGCTACGGGTCTGAAGCTTTCTTT. This chain uses TRBV5-6 with TRBJ1-1; D gene ambiguous. CDR3 length: 11 residues. The V end was cut by 3 bases, the J end by 6 bases, with 6 bases between. Looked up from germline, CDR1 is SGHDT and CDR2 is YYEEEE.

J is TRBJ2-7 and V is TRBV7-9, with a possible D match to TRBD2 (6 bases). Between the trimmed V and J ends, which lost 2 bases and 2 bases, there was a span of 13 bases. CDR3 length: 15 amino acids. Germline V gene sequence: CDR1 SEHNR, CDR2 FQNEAQ (reference sequence). The CDR3 loop is CASSLFPGEAYEQYF. In nucleotides, the CDR3 is TGTGCCAGCAGCTTATTTCCGGGGGAGGCCTACGAGCAGTACTTC.

V usage is TRBV7-9 and J usage is TRBJ2-7; maybe TRBD1 (6 bases). From germline, CDR1 is SEHNR and CDR2 FQNEAQ (reference sequence). The CDR3 consists of 14 residues. V lost 5 bases and J lost 5, with 16 bases in between. The CDR3 reads CASSPATGLNEQYF. Written as DNA, the CDR3 is TGTGCCAGCAGCCCAGCGACAGGCCTCAACGAGCAGTACTTC.

The V gene is TRBV6-1, the J gene TRBJ1-1; 8 bases match TRBD1. CDR1 is MNHNS and CDR2 is SASEGT in the germline V gene. The CDR3 is 15 residues long. J lost 2 bases, V lost 8 bases, and 10 bases had no gene match. The CDR3 bases are TGTGCCAGCCTTAGATCGGGACAGGAAAACACTGAAGCTTTCTTT. Translated: CASLRSGQENTEAFF.

The V call is TRBV11-2, the J call TRBJ2-7; D gene unclear. There are 13 residues in the CDR3. CDR1 SGHAT and CDR2 FQNNGV come from the germline V gene. The V gene lost 0 bases and the J gene lost 0 bases, with 3 bases spanning the gap. The CDR3, as DNA: TGTGCCAGCAGCTTAGACGGCTCCTACGAGCAGTACTTC. Amino acid sequence: CASSLDGSYEQYF.

The V and J genes are TRBV11-2 and TRBJ1-2, with 7 positions matching TRBD1. With 4 bases clipped from V and 8 bases from J, the junction kept 10 bases outside the gene matches. The CDR3 runs 14 residues. The germline V gene has CDR1 SGHAT and CDR2 FQNNGV. The CDR3: CASSSGQAARGYTF. The CDR3 DNA follows: TGTGCCAGCAGCTCCGGACAGGCGGCGAGGGGCTACACCTTC.